The 4 T cell receptor beta chains below were found in one sample sequenced in a study of metastatic and nonmetastatic thyroid tumors. No patient received treatment before thyroid surgery. TCRdb reanalyzed the PCR reads with MiXCR. Among some 19,000 clones, roughly 20% were seen once, and the ten largest hold around a quarter. Input material: blood. Receptors originate from a female donor with papillary thyroid cancer or a benign thyroid nodule (not recorded which). Some clones in this sample may be carry-over from other donors' samples.

The V and J genes are TRBV2 and TRBJ2-1, with 12 bases identical to TRBD2. The CDR3 has 17 residues. V lost 3 bases and J lost 8; bases outside the gene matches: 11. Per germline, CDR1 SNHLY and CDR2 FYNNEI. The CDR3 DNA reads TGTGCCAGCAGTGACCTCCGGGAGACTAGCGGGAGCCATGAGCAGTTCTTC. It codes for CASSDLRETSGSHEQFF.

The chain joins TRBV7-9 to TRBJ1-1; D is unresolved. Germline V gene lookup returns CDR1 SEHNR and CDR2 FQNEAQ (reference sequence). This CDR3 comprises 15 residues. The germline V and J ends were trimmed by 2 bases and 0 bases, with 10 bases remaining between them. The CDR3 nucleotides are TGTGCCAGCAGCTTAACTCCAGGACTGAACACTGAAGCTTTCTTT. This sequence encodes CASSLTPGLNTEAFF.

This clone is medium-sized within its sample. The chain employs TRBV6-1 and TRBJ2-7; D unresolved. There are 14 residues in the CDR3. V gave up 4 bases and J gave up 2 bases, with 12 bases separating them. Looked up from germline, CDR1 is MNHNS and CDR2 is SASEGT. CDR3 DNA: TGTGCCAGCAGTGTTCGGATGGAAGCCTACGAGCAGTACTTC. Its protein product is CASSVRMEAYEQYF.

This clone was seen a few times. Mismatch with germline at one junction end may stem from a read error. The chain uses TRBV24-1 and TRBJ2-2, with D perhaps assigned TRBD1 or TRBD2 (6 bases each). The CDR3 is 12 residues long. Germline-derived CDR1 and CDR2 are KGHDR and SFDVKD. The CDR3 region is CASRWGAGDLFF. In DNA, the CDR3 is TGTGCCTCCCGCTGGGGGGCCGGGGATCTGTTTTTT.